The 3 T cell receptor beta chains below come from one sample, sequenced in a study of blood T cell repertoires in COVID-19. Assay used: immunoSEQ multiplex PCR; TCRdb lists only in-frame clones, some missing. The sample has over 75,000 clones; about 78% are singletons. Sequenced: peripheral blood. Receptors were obtained from a human donor in a cohort sampled during active COVID-19.

This chain uses TRBV27 with TRBJ1-6; no clear D gene. The germline gives CDR1 MNHEY, CDR2 SMNVEV (reference sequence). The CDR3 spans 15 residues. Between the trimmed V and J ends, which lost 4 bases and 7 bases, there was a span of 14 bases. The CDR3 bases are TGTGCCAGCAGTTCGACTAGGGTCGCCAATTCACCCCTCCACTTT. Its translation is CASSSTRVANSPLHF.

CDR3 loop: CASSEGGWRGETQYF. In DNA form, the CDR3 reads TGTGCCAGTAGCGAGGGAGGATGGCGAGGAGAGACCCAGTACTTC. J is TRBJ2-5 and V is TRBV19, with D possibly TRBD2 on 6 matching bases. CDR3 size: 15 residues. CDR1 LNHDA and CDR2 SQIVND come from the germline V gene (reference sequence). V was clipped by 6 bases and J by 4 bases, with 18 bases between them.

The J gene is TRBJ2-1, the V gene TRBV27, with 9 bases lining up with TRBD2. This CDR3 has 16 amino acids. Per the germline V gene, CDR1 is MNHEY and CDR2 is SMNVEV (reference sequence). V lost 3 bases, J lost 6 bases, and 9 bases stayed unmatched. The CDR3 DNA reads TGTGCCAGCAGTTTGTGGGCGGGAGGGCCTTCCAATGAGCAGTTCTTC. Encoded protein: CASSLWAGGPSNEQFF.